The 29 T cell receptor beta chains given below trace back to one sample, sequenced in a study of control samples from healthy donors and cancer patients. Clones were read by immunoSEQ multiplex PCR, and TCRdb kept only the in-frame ones, dropping some. This sample has about 410,000 clones, with 90% found just once. The specimen sequenced was PBMCs. The receptors come from a man aged 35 to 55 with head and neck cancer.

The genes are TRBV5-1 and TRBJ1-5; no definite D call. The germline V gene has CDR1 SGHRS and CDR2 YFSETQ. The V and J ends lost 0 bases and 0 bases respectively, with 7 bases between them. The CDR3 has 15 amino acids. The CDR3 DNA reads as TGCGCCAGCAGCTTGGATGGGGTTAGCAATCAGCCCCAGCATTTT. Residues: CASSLDGVSNQPQHF.

The CDR3 is CASSLYSSGETQYF. The CDR3 coding sequence is TGTGCCAGCAGTTTGTACTCCTCAGGAGAGACCCAGTACTTC. The chain recombines TRBV27 with TRBJ2-5, with D unresolved. V was pared by 3 bases and J by 4 bases, with 12 bases between. This CDR3 has 14 residues. Germline V CDR1 and CDR2: MNHEY, SMNVEV (reference sequence).

CDR3 nucleotides: TGCAGCGGCCGGGACAGGGTTAATGAAAAACTGTTTTTT. It codes for CSGRDRVNEKLFF. The V and J genes are TRBV29-1 and TRBJ1-4, with 9 bases fitting TRBD1. CDR3 length equals 13 residues. CDR1 is SQVTM, CDR2 ANQGSEA, per germline. Losses at the gene ends were 7 bases for V and 4 bases for J; bases not matched to a gene: 4.

The chain joins TRBV2 to TRBJ2-3, with D perhaps given as TRBD1 or TRBD2 (5 bases each). There are 14 residues in the CDR3. CDR1 and CDR2 (germline): SNHLY, FYNNEI. V lost 7 bases to trimming and J lost 7 bases, with 18 bases between them. The chain's CDR3 is CASIRDGGGNTQYF. CDR3 sequence (DNA): TGTGCCAGCATCCGGGACGGTGGTGGAAATACGCAGTATTTT.

V usage is TRBV2 and J usage is TRBJ1-6, with D unclear. This CDR3 has 11 residues. Trimming left V 7 bases short and J 7 bases short, with 5 bases between. Germline CDR1 and CDR2: SNHLY and FYNNEI. The CDR3 bases are TGTGCCAGCAATAGAAATTCACCCCTCCACTTT. The encoded protein is CASNRNSPLHF. Full variable domain (remainder filled in from reference TRBV2 and TRBJ1-6): EPEVTQTPSHQVTQMGQEVILRCVPISNHLYFYWYRQILGQKVEFLVSFYNNEISEKSEIFDDQFSVERPDGSNFTLKIRSTKLEDSAMYFCASNRNSPLHFGNGTRLTVT.

The V gene is TRBV4-1, the J gene TRBJ1-6; D perhaps matches TRBD1 (5 bases). The V gene's germline CDR1 is MGHRA and CDR2 YSYEKL. This CDR3 contains 16 residues. Trimming removed 0 bases at V and 7 bases at J, with 13 bases between. The CDR3 sequence: CASSQDLAGLNSPLHF. The CDR3 bases are TGCGCCAGCAGCCAAGATCTAGCAGGGTTGAATTCACCCCTCCACTTT.

The chain links TRBV5-1 to TRBJ2-3; 9 bases are a match to TRBD1. The CDR3 covers 16 residues. Germline lookup yields CDR1 SGHRS and CDR2 YFSETQ. Trimming at V came to 4 bases and at J to 4 bases, leaving 10 bases not matched to a gene. CDR3 amino acids: CASSAIDRGGSDTQYF. The CDR3 DNA is TGCGCCAGCAGCGCGATCGACAGGGGGGGTTCAGATACGCAGTATTTT.

The rearrangement uses TRBV12-5 and TRBJ2-5; unclear D gene. This CDR3 comprises 13 residues. Trimming shortened V by 1 base and J by 7 bases, and 10 bases separated the two germline ends. The germline gives CDR1 LGHNT, CDR2 FRNRAP. As DNA, the CDR3 is TGTGCTAGTGGTTTGGGGGATTGGGGGACCCAGTACTTC. This sequence encodes CASGLGDWGTQYF. The variable domain in full, with the rest retrieved from reference TRBV12-5 and TRBJ2-5, is DARVTQTPRHKVTEMGQEVTMRCQPILGHNTVFWYRQTMMQGLELLAYFRNRAPLDDSGMPKDRFSAEMPDATLATLKIQPSEPRDSAVYFCASGLGDWGTQYFGPGTRLLVL.

The chain joins TRBV5-4 to TRBJ2-3, with D tentatively TRBD1 or TRBD2 (6 bases each). Looked up from germline, CDR1 is SGHNT and CDR2 is YYREEE (reference sequence). V lost 4 bases and J 2 bases, leaving 14 bases between the germline ends. This CDR3 contains 15 residues. For the CDR3, the DNA is TGTGCCAGCAGCCCGGGGGCCTCCTCCACAGATACGCAGTATTTT. Translated: CASSPGASSTDTQYF. Supplemented by reference TRBV5-4 and TRBJ2-3, the full variable domain reads ETGVTQSPTHLIKTRGQQVTLRCSSQSGHNTVSWYQQALGQGPQFIFQYYREEENGRGNFPPRFSGLQFPNYSSELNVNALELDDSALYLCASSPGASSTDTQYFGPGTRLTVL.

The sample holds one count of this clone. V gene TRBV7-3 combines with J gene TRBJ2-2; D not certain. The germline V gene encodes CDR1 SGHTA and CDR2 FQGTGA. The germline V and J ends were trimmed by 1 base and 2 bases, with 11 bases remaining between them. This CDR3 comprises 16 residues. The CDR3 DNA follows: TGTGCCAGCAGCTTAAATTCTAAGGGAAACACCGGGGAGCTGTTTTTT. Its translation is CASSLNSKGNTGELFF.

The chain has TRBV30 and TRBJ1-5, with D perhaps TRBD1 (5 bases). The CDR3 has 13 amino acids. Trimming removed 5 bases from V and 5 bases from J, with 13 bases in between. The V gene's germline CDR1 is GTSNPN and CDR2 SVGIG (reference sequence). CDR3 amino acids: CAWDTGVDQPQHF. In nucleotides, the CDR3 is TGTGCCTGGGACACAGGAGTGGATCAGCCCCAGCATTTT.

The genes are TRBV30 and TRBJ2-3, with D possibly being TRBD1 (5 bases). The CDR3 consists of 12 residues. The V end lost 1 base, the J end lost 6 bases, and 8 bases lay between the germline ends. The germline V gene encodes CDR1 GTSNPN and CDR2 SVGIG (reference sequence). CDR3 nucleotides: TGTGCCTGGAGTGCTAACAGGGATACGCAGTATTTT. It codes for CAWSANRDTQYF.

The V call is TRBV27, the J call TRBJ2-4; perhaps TRBD1 as D (5 bases). Per the germline V gene, CDR1 is MNHEY and CDR2 is SMNVEV (reference sequence). The CDR3 sequence is 13 residues long. Trimming pared 8 bases from V and 5 bases from J, leaving 13 bases between. In nucleotides, the CDR3 is TGTGCCAGCGGGCAGGGAAACCAAAACATTCAGTACTTC. Translating gives CASGQGNQNIQYF.

The chain recombines TRBV9 with TRBJ2-1; TRBD2 aligns across 7 bases. The V gene end was trimmed by 3 bases and the J gene end by 7 bases; junction bases not matched to a gene: 13. CDR1 and CDR2 (germline): SGDLS, YYNGEE. The length of the CDR3 is 16 residues. CDR3 in DNA: TGTGCCAGCAGCGGGGAGGGACCGGGGTTTAGGAATGAGCAGTTCTTC. Amino acids: CASSGEGPGFRNEQFF.

This chain uses TRBV28 with TRBJ1-4, with a possible D match to TRBD1 (5 bases). Trimming removed 7 bases at V and 8 bases at J, with 23 bases between. The CDR3 covers 16 residues. CDR1 and CDR2 (germline): MDHEN, SYDVKM. Here the CDR3 reads CASNPRGPRSEEKLFF. Here the CDR3 DNA reads TGTGCCAGCAACCCTCGGGGCCCTCGGTCAGAGGAAAAACTGTTTTTT. The full variable domain, its missing parts supplied by reference TRBV28 and TRBJ1-4, is DVKVTQSSRYLVKRTGEKVFLECVQDMDHENMFWYRQDPGLGLRLIYFSYDVKMKEKGDIPEGYSVSREKKERFSLILESASTNQTSMYLCASNPRGPRSEEKLFFGSGTQLSVL.

The J gene is TRBJ2-7, the V gene TRBV18; D perhaps matches TRBD1 (6 bases). CDR3 length equals 16 residues. Looked up from germline, CDR1 is KGHSH and CDR2 is LQKENI. The V end was cut by 3 bases, the J end by 0 bases, with 15 bases between. The CDR3 DNA follows: TGTGCCAGCTCACCTACCGGACAGCTGAGCTCCTACGAGCAGTACTTC. Translation: CASSPTGQLSSYEQYF.

The V and J genes are TRBV7-9 and TRBJ1-1, with D tentatively TRBD1 (6 bases). The CDR3 covers 14 residues. Trimming removed 5 bases at V and 5 bases at J, with 15 bases between. The germline V gene has CDR1 SEHNR and CDR2 FQNEAQ (reference sequence). The DNA of the CDR3 is TGTGCCAGCAGCGGCACCTGGGGGCTTACTGAAGCTTTCTTT. Residues: CASSGTWGLTEAFF.

V gene TRBV24-1 combines with J gene TRBJ1-2; D gene uncertain. The V gene lost 4 bases and the J gene lost 8 bases, with 10 bases spanning the gap. Germline CDR1 and CDR2: KGHDR and SFDVKD. The CDR3 runs 12 residues. The CDR3 protein is CATSDPLVGYTF. CDR3 coding DNA: TGTGCCACCAGTGACCCCCTGGTCGGCTACACCTTC.

This rearrangement joins TRBV28 to TRBJ2-5, with 7 bases lining up with TRBD1. The CDR3 extends over 14 amino acids. After removal of 7 bases from V and 5 bases from J, the junction contained 10 bases not matched to a gene. The germline gives CDR1 MDHEN, CDR2 SYDVKM. The CDR3 is CASILRGPRETQYF. DNA for the CDR3: TGTGCCAGCATACTGAGGGGGCCAAGGGAGACCCAGTACTTC.

V usage is TRBV11-2 and J usage is TRBJ2-7; 8 bases map to TRBD1. The CDR3 runs to 16 residues. V was clipped by 0 bases and J by 2 bases; unmatched bases: 6. The germline gives CDR1 SGHAT, CDR2 FQNNGV. CDR3 in amino acids: CASSLDPGGFAYEQYF. CDR3 nucleotides: TGTGCCAGCAGCTTAGACCCAGGGGGCTTCGCCTACGAGCAGTACTTC. Full variable domain (missing parts from reference TRBV11-2 and TRBJ2-7): EAGVAQSPRYKIIEKRQSVAFWCNPISGHATLYWYQQILGQGPKLLIQFQNNGVVDDSQLPKDRFSAERLKGVDSTLKIQPAKLEDSAVYLCASSLDPGGFAYEQYFGPGTRLTVT.

In this sample, this clone turned up once. This chain links TRBV27 with TRBJ2-1, with 13 bases that match TRBD2. Per the germline V gene, CDR1 is MNHEY and CDR2 is SMNVEV (reference sequence). J was trimmed by 5 bases and V by 5 bases; bases with no gene match: 6. This CDR3 region has 16 residues. The CDR3 DNA follows: TGTGCCAGCAGTCTCGGGACTAGCGGGACTCACAATGAGCAGTTCTTC. Its protein product is CASSLGTSGTHNEQFF.

The rearrangement joins TRBV5-8 to TRBJ1-2; D may be TRBD1 (5 bases). The CDR3 totals 15 residues. V lost 2 bases and J 1 base, leaving 12 bases between the germline ends. Germline values: CDR1 SGHTS, CDR2 YDEGEE. CDR3 nucleotides: TGTGCCAGCAGCTTCATCACAGGACATAACTATGGCTACACCTTC. Its translation: CASSFITGHNYGYTF.

V is TRBV5-1 and J is TRBJ1-1; no clear D gene. Germline V gene data show CDR1 as SGHRS and CDR2 as YFSETQ. V was trimmed by 7 bases and J by 3 bases, leaving 13 bases between them. The CDR3 has 13 amino acids. This CDR3 reads CASRLDGYTEAFF. Here the CDR3 DNA reads TGCGCCAGCCGCCTTGACGGGTACACTGAAGCTTTCTTT. Looking up the rest from reference TRBV5-1 and TRBJ1-1 gives the full variable domain: KAGVTQTPRYLIKTRGQQVTLSCSPISGHRSVSWYQQTPGQGLQFLFEYFSETQRNKGNFPGRFSGRQFSNSRSEMNVSTLELGDSALYLCASRLDGYTEAFFGQGTRLTVV.

The chain uses TRBV24-1 and TRBJ2-2; D uncertain. The CDR3 covers 14 residues. Germline CDR1 KGHDR, CDR2 SFDVKD. The V end lost 5 bases, the J end lost 4 bases, and 10 bases lay between the germline ends. The DNA of the CDR3 is TGTGCCACCAGTGCCGCACTCGGCACCGGGGAGCTGTTTTTT. It codes for CATSAALGTGELFF.

This chain connects TRBV15 to TRBJ2-3, with D possibly being TRBD1 (6 bases). Per germline, CDR1 LNHNV and CDR2 YYDKDF (reference sequence). The CDR3 has 17 residues. The V and J ends lost 0 bases and 1 base respectively, with 14 bases between them. CDR3 loop: CATSRDKGQSRTDTQYF. The CDR3 DNA follows: TGTGCCACCAGCAGAGATAAAGGACAGTCACGCACAGATACGCAGTATTTT. Combining the CDR3 with reference TRBV15 and TRBJ2-3 gives the whole variable domain DAMVIQNPRYQVTQFGKPVTLSCSQTLNHNVMYWYQQKSSQAPKLLFHYYDKDFNNEADTPDNFQSRRPNTSFCFLDIRSPGLGDTAMYLCATSRDKGQSRTDTQYFGPGTRLTVL.

The V and J genes are TRBV9 and TRBJ2-5; 15 bases fit TRBD2. Germline CDR1 SGDLS, CDR2 YYNGEE. The junction had 6 bases not matched to a gene; V was cut back by 2 bases and J by 1 base. This CDR3 has 18 amino acids. This chain's CDR3 is CASSVSGLAGGPQETQYF. For the CDR3, the DNA is TGTGCCAGCAGCGTCTCCGGACTAGCGGGAGGGCCCCAAGAGACCCAGTACTTC.

The chain has TRBV2 and TRBJ1-4; no clear D gene. The germline V gene encodes CDR1 SNHLY and CDR2 FYNNEI. V gave up 4 bases and J gave up 0 bases, with 6 bases separating them. The CDR3 runs 14 residues. The CDR3 DNA reads TGTGCCAGCAGTGGACATGCAACTAATGAAAAACTGTTTTTT. This codes for CASSGHATNEKLFF.

V and J are TRBV7-2 and TRBJ1-2; D is ambiguous. The CDR3 spans 12 residues. CDR1 and CDR2 from the germline V gene are SGHTA and FQGNSA. V lost 4 bases and J 5 bases, leaving 8 bases between the germline ends. CDR3 residues: CASSYDGYGYTF. The CDR3, as DNA: TGTGCCAGCAGCTACGACGGATATGGCTACACCTTC.

The V gene is TRBV5-4, the J gene TRBJ2-5, with TRBD1 as a possible D gene (5 bases). The germline gives CDR1 SGHNT, CDR2 YYREEE (reference sequence). Trimming pared 5 bases from V and 5 bases from J, leaving 10 bases between. The CDR3 length is 12 residues. The CDR3 sequence: CASRGVEETQYF. The CDR3 DNA reads as TGTGCCAGCAGAGGGGTGGAGGAGACCCAGTACTTC.